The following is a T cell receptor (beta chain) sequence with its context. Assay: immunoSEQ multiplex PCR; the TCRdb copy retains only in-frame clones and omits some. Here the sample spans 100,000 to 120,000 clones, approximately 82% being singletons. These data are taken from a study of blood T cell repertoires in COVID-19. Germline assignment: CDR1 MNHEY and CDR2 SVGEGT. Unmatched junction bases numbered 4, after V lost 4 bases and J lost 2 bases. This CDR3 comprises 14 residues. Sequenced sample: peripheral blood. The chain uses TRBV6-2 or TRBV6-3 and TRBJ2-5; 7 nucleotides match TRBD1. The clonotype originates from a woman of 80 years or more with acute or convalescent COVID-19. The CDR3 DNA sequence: TGTGCCAGCAGTTTTCGACAGGGTCAAGAGACCCAGTACTTC. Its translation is CASSFRQGQETQYF.